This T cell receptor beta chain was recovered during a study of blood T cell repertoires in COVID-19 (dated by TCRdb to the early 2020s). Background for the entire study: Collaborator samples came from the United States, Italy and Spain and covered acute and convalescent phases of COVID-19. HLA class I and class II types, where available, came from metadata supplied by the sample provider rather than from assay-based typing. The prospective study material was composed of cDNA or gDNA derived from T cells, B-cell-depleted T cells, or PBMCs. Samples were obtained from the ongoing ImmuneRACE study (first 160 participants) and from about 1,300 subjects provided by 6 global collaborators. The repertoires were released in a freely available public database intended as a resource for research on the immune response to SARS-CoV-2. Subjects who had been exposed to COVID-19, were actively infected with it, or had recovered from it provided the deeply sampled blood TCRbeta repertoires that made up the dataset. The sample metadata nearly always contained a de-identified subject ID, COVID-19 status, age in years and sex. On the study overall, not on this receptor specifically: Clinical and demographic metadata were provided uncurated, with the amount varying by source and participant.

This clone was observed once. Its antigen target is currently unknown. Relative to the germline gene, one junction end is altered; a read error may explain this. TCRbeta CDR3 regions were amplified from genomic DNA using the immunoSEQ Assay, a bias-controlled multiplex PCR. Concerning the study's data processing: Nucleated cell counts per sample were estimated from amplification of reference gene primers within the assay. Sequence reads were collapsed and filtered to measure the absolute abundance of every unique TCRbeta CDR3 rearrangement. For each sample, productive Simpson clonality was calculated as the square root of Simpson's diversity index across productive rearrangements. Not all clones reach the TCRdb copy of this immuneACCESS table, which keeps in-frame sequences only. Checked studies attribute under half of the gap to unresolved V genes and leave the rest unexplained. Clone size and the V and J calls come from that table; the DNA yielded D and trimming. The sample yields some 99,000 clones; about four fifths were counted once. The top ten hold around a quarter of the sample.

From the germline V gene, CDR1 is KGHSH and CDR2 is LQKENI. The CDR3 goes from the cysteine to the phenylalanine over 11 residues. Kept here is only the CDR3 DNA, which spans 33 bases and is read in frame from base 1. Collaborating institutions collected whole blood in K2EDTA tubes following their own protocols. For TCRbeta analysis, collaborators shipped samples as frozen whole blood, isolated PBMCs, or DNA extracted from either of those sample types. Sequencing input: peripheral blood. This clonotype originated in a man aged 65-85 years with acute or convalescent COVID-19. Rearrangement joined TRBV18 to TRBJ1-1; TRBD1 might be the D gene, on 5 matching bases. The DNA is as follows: TGTGCCAGCTCACCTGACAGAGGAACACGGTTT. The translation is CASSPDRGTRF.